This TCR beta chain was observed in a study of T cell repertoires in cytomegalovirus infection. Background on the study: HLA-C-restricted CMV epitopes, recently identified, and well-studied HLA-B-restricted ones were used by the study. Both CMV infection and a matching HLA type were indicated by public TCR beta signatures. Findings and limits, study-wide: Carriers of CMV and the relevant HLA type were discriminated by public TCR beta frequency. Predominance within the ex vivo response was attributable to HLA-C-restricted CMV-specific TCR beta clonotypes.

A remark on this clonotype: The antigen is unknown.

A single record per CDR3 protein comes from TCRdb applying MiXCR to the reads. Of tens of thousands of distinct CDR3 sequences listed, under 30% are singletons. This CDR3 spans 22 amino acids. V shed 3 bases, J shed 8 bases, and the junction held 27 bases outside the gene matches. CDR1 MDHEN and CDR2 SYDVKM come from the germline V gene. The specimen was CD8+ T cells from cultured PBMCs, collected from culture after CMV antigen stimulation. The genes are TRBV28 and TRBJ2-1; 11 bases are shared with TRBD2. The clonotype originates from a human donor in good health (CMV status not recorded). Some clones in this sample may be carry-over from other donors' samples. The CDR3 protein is CASSFIWGEPRTSGRSLDEQFF. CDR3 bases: TGTGCCAGCAGTTTTATCTGGGGCGAACCTAGGACTAGCGGGCGATCCCTAGATGAGCAGTTCTTC.